The T cell receptor (beta chain) described here comes from a study of OX40 agonist ivuxolimab in advanced cancers. For the study in its entirety: The costimulatory receptor OX40 (CD134) was targeted by ivuxolimab, a fully human IgG2 agonistic monoclonal antibody. Intravenous ivuxolimab was administered to patients every 2 weeks at six dose levels: 0.01, 0.1, 0.3, 1.5, 3 and 10 mg/kg. Of the roughly 52 dose-escalation patients, hepatocellular carcinoma was present in approximately 20, melanoma in approximately 15, renal cell carcinoma in 9 and head and neck cancer in 9. The dose-escalation cohort was about 86% male with a mean age of approximately 59 years, ranging from 23 to 79. Prior anti-PD-1, anti-PD-L1 or anti-CTLA-4 therapy was permitted, and approximately 42% of dose-escalation patients had received checkpoint inhibitors. Three dose-escalation patients achieved partial responses, one with hepatocellular carcinoma and two with cutaneous melanoma. Peripheral TCRbeta sequencing aimed to test whether ivuxolimab altered TCR sequence diversity and caused clonal T-cell expansion. The paper covers the monotherapy dose-escalation part of the phase I ivuxolimab trial, which included N ≈ 57 patients.

What the authors observed across the whole study: Low levels of normalized T-cell clonal expansion were also shown by some nonresponding patients. After ivuxolimab, more expanded clones were found on average in CD8+ T cells than in CD4+ T cells. The antigen specificity of the clonally expanded peripheral T cells was not determined. Clonal expansion of both CD4+ and CD8+ blood T cells was observed from baseline to week 6 at doses 0.1 to 3.0 mg/kg. In the 0.1-3.0 mg/kg groups, partial responders were among the patients with the lowest normalized peripheral clonal expansion, particularly in CD8+ T cells.

Genomic DNA was extracted from sorted cells for sequencing of the TCRbeta CDR3 region. The immunoSEQ Assay was used for sequencing of TCRbeta CDR3 regions. TCRdb retrieved this table from immuneACCESS and kept in-frame rearrangements only. Not all clones are present; in checked studies, unresolved V genes account for under half, and no reason is known for the remainder. The sample table shows roughly 28,000 clones, and 86% are seen once. The leading ten clones occupy 28% of the sample. Turning to this clone: Its target antigen remains unknown. The record has no base qualities; no much larger clone is one base away.

The trial excluded patients who had a history of autoimmune disease or who were on systemic immunosuppression. Peripheral blood for TCR sequencing was drawn from every dose cohort at baseline, at cycle 4 day 1 and at cycle 7 day 1. Samples were obtained from an open-label, multicenter, first-in-human phase I dose-escalation trial of ivuxolimab. The trial enrolled adults with locally advanced or metastatic head and neck squamous cell, hepatocellular, melanoma or renal cell carcinoma. Before TCR sequencing, CD4+ and CD8+ T cells were separately sorted from peripheral blood. The specimen comprised CD4+ or CD8+ T cells sorted from blood, sampled in a trial of the OX40 agonist ivuxolimab. This receptor was obtained from an adult with an advanced solid tumor such as melanoma, head and neck, liver or kidney cancer.

The nucleotide sequence reads TGCGCCAGCAGTGTGGCTAGCGCAACAGATACGCAGTATTTT. This encodes CASSVASATDTQYF. The chain joins TRBV10-2 to TRBJ2-3, with TRBD2 tentatively as D gene (6 bases match). Per the germline V gene, WSHSY is the CDR1 and SAAADI is the CDR2. V is cut by 4 bases and J by 3 bases, and the space between the germline ends is 11 bases. The CDR3 measures 14 amino acids from cysteine to phenylalanine. Solely the CDR3 DNA is kept, with 42 bases framed from the first base.